Presented here are 14 T cell receptor beta chains from one specimen sequenced in a study of blood T cell repertoires in COVID-19 (dated by TCRdb to about 2020). Libraries were made using the immunoSEQ multiplex PCR assay. The source is immuneACCESS, and TCRdb retained only in-frame sequences with V and J called. Part of the clones is not carried over; for the studies checked, unresolved V genes explain less than half of this, and the remainder is unexplained. This sample holds fewer than 250,000 clones; about 83% were observed only once. The ten largest clones add up to about 4% of the sample. Sequenced material: peripheral blood. Source of these receptors: a middle-aged man with acute or convalescent COVID-19.

This chain connects TRBV29-1 to TRBJ2-1; D is perhaps TRBD1 (5 bases). Trimming shortened V by 0 bases and J by 2 bases, and 11 bases separated the two germline ends. The CDR3 runs 15 residues. CDR1 SQVTM and CDR2 ANQGSEA come from the germline V gene. The CDR3 sequence is CSVEEGKGAYNEQFF. In nucleotides, the CDR3 is TGCAGCGTTGAAGAGGGGAAAGGGGCCTACAATGAGCAGTTCTTC.

The V gene is TRBV11-3, the J gene TRBJ1-2; TRBD1 agrees at 10 bases. The V and J ends lost 5 bases and 8 bases, in that order; junction bases with no gene match: 5. CDR1 and CDR2 from the germline V gene are SGHNT and YENEEA. There are 13 residues in the CDR3. The CDR3 sequence is CASSLGQGYGYTF. DNA for the CDR3: TGTGCCAGCAGCCTGGGACAGGGGTACGGCTACACCTTC. The full variable domain, in which reference TRBV11-3 and TRBJ1-2 provide the parts outside the CDR3, is EAGVVQSPRYKIIEKKQPVAFWCNPISGHNTLYWYLQNLGQGPELLIRYENEEAVDDSQLPKDRFSAERLKGVDSTLKIQPAELGDSAVYLCASSLGQGYGYTFGSGTRLTVV.

This rearrangement joins TRBV9 to TRBJ2-1, with 8 bases that match TRBD1. Losses at the gene ends were 1 base for V and 5 bases for J; bases not matched to a gene: 8. The CDR3 runs to 16 residues. Germline V lookup: CDR1 SGDLS, CDR2 YYNGEE. CDR3 coding DNA: TGTGCCAGCAGCGTATCCGGACAGGGATGGAACAATGAGCAGTTCTTC. Amino acids: CASSVSGQGWNNEQFF. Using reference TRBV9 and TRBJ2-1 for the parts outside the CDR3, the full variable domain is DSGVTQTPKHLITATGQRVTLRCSPRSGDLSVYWYQQSLDQGLQFLIQYYNGEERAKGNILERFSAQQFPDLHSELNLSSLELGDSALYFCASSVSGQGWNNEQFFGPGTRLTVL.

The gene calls are TRBV19 and TRBJ2-7; 9 bases are a match to TRBD1. The CDR3 is 14 amino acids. Germline lookup yields CDR1 LNHDA and CDR2 SQIVND (reference sequence). Germline trimming cut 5 bases from V and 2 bases from J; bases unmatched to any gene: 4. The DNA for the CDR3 is TGTGCCAGTAGTTTCGGGACAGGGACCTACGAGCAGTACTTC. Protein: CASSFGTGTYEQYF.

This chain joins TRBV5-1 and TRBJ2-7; 15 bases line up with TRBD2. The germline V gene encodes CDR1 SGHRS and CDR2 YFSETQ. V shed 0 bases, J shed 1 base, and the junction held 2 bases outside the gene matches. The CDR3 has 17 amino acids. In DNA, the CDR3 is TGCGCCAGCAGCTTGGCGGGACTAGCGGGAGGATCCTACGAGCAGTACTTC. It specifies CASSLAGLAGGSYEQYF.

This clone has more than one count but fewer than ten. The chain recombines TRBV5-1 with TRBJ2-2, with TRBD1 identical over 9 bases. CDR3 length: 15 residues. Germline trimming cut 4 bases from V and 4 bases from J; bases unmatched to any gene: 5. From germline, CDR1 is SGHRS and CDR2 YFSETQ. The DNA of the CDR3 is TGCGCCAGCAGCCGAGGGACAGGGAGCACCGGGGAGCTGTTTTTT. It encodes CASSRGTGSTGELFF.

The chain joins TRBV4-1 to TRBJ2-6; maybe TRBD2 (6 bases). CDR1 MGHRA and CDR2 YSYEKL come from the germline V gene. The CDR3 loop spans 19 amino acids. V was shortened by 2 bases and J by 2 bases, with 19 bases between the two germline ends. CDR3: CASSQPLGSGTPGANVLTF. The CDR3 bases are TGCGCCAGCAGCCAACCCCTTGGATCAGGGACTCCTGGGGCCAACGTCCTGACTTTC.

The chain recombines TRBV2 with TRBJ1-1, with a possible D match to TRBD1 (6 bases). V was trimmed by 6 bases and J by 0 bases, leaving 11 bases between them. This CDR3 contains 14 residues. In germline, CDR1 is SNHLY, CDR2 FYNNEI. Here the CDR3 reads CASRLQGVNTEAFF. CDR3 DNA: TGTGCCAGCAGGTTACAGGGCGTGAACACTGAAGCTTTCTTT.

The rearrangement links TRBV10-3 to TRBJ2-1, with no clear D. The ends were cut back, 5 bases at V and 10 bases at J, with 15 bases in the middle. Germline V gives CDR1 ENHRY, CDR2 SYGVKD. The CDR3 is 13 residues long. CDR3 coding DNA: TGTGCCATCAGTCCAGGTCCCTCCGAGGAGCAGTTCTTC. Protein product: CAISPGPSEEQFF.

The chain couples TRBV12-3 or TRBV12-4 to TRBJ1-1, with no clear D. V lost 5 bases, J lost 3 bases, and 10 bases lay in between. The CDR3 extends over 13 amino acids. The CDR3 loop is CASSLIIDTEAFF. CDR3 nucleotide sequence: TGTGCCAGCAGTCTTATTATCGACACTGAAGCTTTCTTT.

This clone was seen once. The chain combines TRBV18 with TRBJ2-1; TRBD2 matches at 8 bases. With 2 bases clipped from V and 0 bases from J, the junction kept 12 bases outside the gene matches. The CDR3 length is 19 residues. CDR1 is KGHSH and CDR2 is LQKENI in the germline V gene. The CDR3 DNA reads as TGTGCCAGCTCACCATCGAAGCGGGAGCCTCAAAGCTCCTACAATGAGCAGTTCTTC. Its translation is CASSPSKREPQSSYNEQFF.

The chain has TRBV30 and TRBJ2-2, with D perhaps matching TRBD1 (5 bases). The V gene lost 5 bases and the J gene lost 1 base, with 8 bases spanning the gap. The CDR3 has 13 residues. Germline V lookup: CDR1 GTSNPN, CDR2 SVGIG (reference sequence). CDR3 sequence reads: CAWQGRNTGELFF. The CDR3 nucleotides read TGTGCCTGGCAGGGAAGGAACACCGGGGAGCTGTTTTTT.

This chain links TRBV4-2 with TRBJ1-5; D is perhaps TRBD1 (6 bases). Germline loops: CDR1 LGHNA, CDR2 YNFKEQ. This CDR3 region has 19 residues. Trimming shortened V by 0 bases and J by 2 bases, and 20 bases separated the two germline ends. CDR3 coding DNA: TGTGCCAGCAGCCAAGATCCCGGGGGGCGGACGTCGCGCAATCAGCCCCAGCATTTT. This codes for CASSQDPGGRTSRNQPQHF.

In its sample, this clone was seen once. The chain recombines TRBV11-2 with TRBJ2-7; the D gene is possibly TRBD2 (6 bases). The CDR3 consists of 15 residues. Trimming left V 6 bases short and J 1 base short, with 16 bases between. Germline V gene lookup returns CDR1 SGHAT and CDR2 FQNNGV. The CDR3 reads CASRHSEGWSYEQYF. CDR3 nucleotides: TGTGCCAGCAGGCACTCGGAGGGCTGGTCCTACGAGCAGTACTTC.